A single sample gave rise to the 2 T cell receptor beta chains below, sequenced in a study of T cell repertoires in cytomegalovirus infection. A single record per CDR3 protein comes from TCRdb applying MiXCR to the reads. Of roughly 990,000 distinct CDR3 sequences in the sample, approximately 33% were seen once. The antigens for these receptors are not known. The sequencing here drew on cultured CD8+ T cells from PBMCs, taken from culture after CMV antigen stimulation. These receptors were obtained from a human donor in good health (CMV status not recorded). Some clones in this sample may be carry-over from other donors' samples.

This clonotype was seen more than once but under ten times. This sequence joins TRBV20-1 and TRBJ2-1; D possibly corresponds to TRBD2 (6 bases). Per the germline V gene, CDR1 is DFQATT and CDR2 is SNEGSKA (reference sequence). Between the trimmed V and J ends, which lost 3 bases and 4 bases, there was a span of 16 bases. This CDR3 is 15 amino acids long. CDR3 DNA: TGCAGTGCTAGGGAGAGGACTACCAGATACAATGAGCAGTTCTTC. It is translated as CSARERTTRYNEQFF.

This clonotype was detected only a few times. This chain joins TRBV7-6 and TRBJ2-7; 8 nucleotides match TRBD1. The J segment lost 1 base and the V segment lost 4 bases, leaving 6 bases of the junction unmatched. The CDR3 sequence is 15 residues long. The germline gives CDR1 SGHVS, CDR2 FNYEAQ. CDR3 sequence (DNA): TGTGCCAGCAGCTCCCTCCGACAGGGGTCCTACGAGCAGTACGTC. Its protein is CASSSLRQGSYEQYV.